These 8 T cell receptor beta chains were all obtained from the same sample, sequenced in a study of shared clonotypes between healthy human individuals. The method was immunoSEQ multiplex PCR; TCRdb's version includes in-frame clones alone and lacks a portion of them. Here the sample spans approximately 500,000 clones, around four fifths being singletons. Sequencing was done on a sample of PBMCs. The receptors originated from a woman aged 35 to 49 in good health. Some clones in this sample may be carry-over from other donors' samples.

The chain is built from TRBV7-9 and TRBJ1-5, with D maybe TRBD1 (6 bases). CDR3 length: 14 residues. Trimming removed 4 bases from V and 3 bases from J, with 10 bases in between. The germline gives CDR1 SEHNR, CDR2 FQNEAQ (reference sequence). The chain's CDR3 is CASSSGQFNQPQHF. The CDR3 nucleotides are TGTGCCAGCAGCTCGGGACAATTCAATCAGCCCCAGCATTTT.

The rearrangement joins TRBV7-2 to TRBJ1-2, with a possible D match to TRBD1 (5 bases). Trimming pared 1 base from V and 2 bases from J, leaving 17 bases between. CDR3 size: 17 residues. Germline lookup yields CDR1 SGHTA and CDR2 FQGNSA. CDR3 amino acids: CASSLDPNRLTNYGYTF. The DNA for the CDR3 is TGTGCCAGCAGCTTAGACCCTAACAGGCTTACGAACTATGGCTACACCTTC.

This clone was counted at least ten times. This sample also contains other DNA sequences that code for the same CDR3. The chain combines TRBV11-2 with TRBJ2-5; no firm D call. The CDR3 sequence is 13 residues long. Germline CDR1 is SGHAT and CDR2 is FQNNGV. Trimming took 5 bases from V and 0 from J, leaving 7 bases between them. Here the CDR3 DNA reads TGTGCCAGCAGCCTACAGTACCAAGAGACCCAGTACTTC. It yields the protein CASSLQYQETQYF.

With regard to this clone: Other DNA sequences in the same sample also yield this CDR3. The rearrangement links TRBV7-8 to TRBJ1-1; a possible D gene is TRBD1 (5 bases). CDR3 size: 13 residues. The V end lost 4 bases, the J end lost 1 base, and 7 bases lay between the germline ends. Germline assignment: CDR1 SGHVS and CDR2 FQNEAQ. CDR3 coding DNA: TGTGCCAGCAGCTCGGGACGGAACACTGAAGCTTTCTTT. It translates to CASSSGRNTEAFF.

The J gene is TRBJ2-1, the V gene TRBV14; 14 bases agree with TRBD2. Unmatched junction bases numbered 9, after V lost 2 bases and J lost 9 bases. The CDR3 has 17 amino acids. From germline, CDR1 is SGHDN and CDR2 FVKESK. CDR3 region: CASSQLPGLAGVGEQFF. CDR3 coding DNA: TGTGCCAGCAGCCAACTCCCGGGACTAGCGGGAGTAGGTGAGCAGTTCTTC.

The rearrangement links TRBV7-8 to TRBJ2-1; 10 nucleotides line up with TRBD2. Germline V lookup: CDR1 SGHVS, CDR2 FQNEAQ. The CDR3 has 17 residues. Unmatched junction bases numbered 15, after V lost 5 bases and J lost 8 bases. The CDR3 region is CASSLVLAGDGSDEQFF. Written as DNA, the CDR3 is TGTGCCAGCAGCCTAGTCCTAGCGGGAGACGGTAGCGATGAGCAGTTCTTC.

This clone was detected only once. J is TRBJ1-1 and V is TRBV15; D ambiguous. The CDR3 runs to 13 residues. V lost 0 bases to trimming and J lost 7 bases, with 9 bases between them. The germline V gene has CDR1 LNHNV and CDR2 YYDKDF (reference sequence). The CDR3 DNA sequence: TGTGCCACCAGCAGAGATTTGGGAGGTGAAGCTTTCTTT. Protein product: CATSRDLGGEAFF.

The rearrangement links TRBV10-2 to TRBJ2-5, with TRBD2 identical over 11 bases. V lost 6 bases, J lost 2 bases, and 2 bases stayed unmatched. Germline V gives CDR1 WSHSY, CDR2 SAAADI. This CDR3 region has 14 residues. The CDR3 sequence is CASRVAGGQETQYF. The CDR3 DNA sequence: TGCGCCAGCAGGGTAGCGGGAGGGCAAGAGACCCAGTACTTC.